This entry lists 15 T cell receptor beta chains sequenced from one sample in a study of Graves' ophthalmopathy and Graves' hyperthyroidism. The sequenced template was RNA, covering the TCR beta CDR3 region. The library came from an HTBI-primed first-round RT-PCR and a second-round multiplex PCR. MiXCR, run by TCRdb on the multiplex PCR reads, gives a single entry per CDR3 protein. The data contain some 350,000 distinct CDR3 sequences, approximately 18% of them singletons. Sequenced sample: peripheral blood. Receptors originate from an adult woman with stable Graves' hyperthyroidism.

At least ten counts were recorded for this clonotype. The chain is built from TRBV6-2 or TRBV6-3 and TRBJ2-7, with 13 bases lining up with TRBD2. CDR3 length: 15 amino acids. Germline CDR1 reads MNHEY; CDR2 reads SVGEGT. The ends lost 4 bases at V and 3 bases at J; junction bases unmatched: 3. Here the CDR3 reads CASSSRTSGSYEQYF. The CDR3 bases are TGTGCCAGCAGTTCCCGGACTAGCGGGAGCTACGAGCAGTACTTC.

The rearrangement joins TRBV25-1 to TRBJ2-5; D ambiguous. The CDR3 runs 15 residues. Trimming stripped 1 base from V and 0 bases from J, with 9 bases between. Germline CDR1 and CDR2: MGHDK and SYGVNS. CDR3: CASSESALYQETQYF. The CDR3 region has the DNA TGTGCCAGCAGTGAATCCGCGTTGTACCAAGAGACCCAGTACTTC.

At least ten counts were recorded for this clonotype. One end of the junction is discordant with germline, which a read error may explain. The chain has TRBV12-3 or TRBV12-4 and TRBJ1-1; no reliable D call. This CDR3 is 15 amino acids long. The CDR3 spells CVSLPGRRVNTEAFF. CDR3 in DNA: TGTGTCAGCCTGCCAGGCAGGAGGGTAAACACTGAAGCTTTCTTT.

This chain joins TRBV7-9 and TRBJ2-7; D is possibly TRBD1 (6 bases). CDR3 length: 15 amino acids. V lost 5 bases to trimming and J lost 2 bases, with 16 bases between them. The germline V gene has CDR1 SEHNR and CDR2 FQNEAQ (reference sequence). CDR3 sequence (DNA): TGTGCCAGCAGCCTCATGGGGGACACTACCTACGAGCAGTACTTC. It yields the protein CASSLMGDTTYEQYF.

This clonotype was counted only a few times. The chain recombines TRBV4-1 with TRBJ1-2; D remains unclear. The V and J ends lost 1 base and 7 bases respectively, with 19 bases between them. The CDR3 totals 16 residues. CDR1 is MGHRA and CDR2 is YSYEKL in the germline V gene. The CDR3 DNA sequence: TGCGCCAGCAGCCAAGTCTTAGGGAGCCAGCTAGGTGGCTACACCTTC. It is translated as CASSQVLGSQLGGYTF.

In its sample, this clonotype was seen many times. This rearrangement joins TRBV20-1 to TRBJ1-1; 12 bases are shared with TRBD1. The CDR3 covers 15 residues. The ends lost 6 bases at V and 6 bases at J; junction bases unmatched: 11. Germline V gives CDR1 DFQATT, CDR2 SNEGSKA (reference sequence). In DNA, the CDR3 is TGCAGTGCCAAAGCGGGACAGGGGGCATGGGCTGAAGCTTTCTTT. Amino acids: CSAKAGQGAWAEAFF.

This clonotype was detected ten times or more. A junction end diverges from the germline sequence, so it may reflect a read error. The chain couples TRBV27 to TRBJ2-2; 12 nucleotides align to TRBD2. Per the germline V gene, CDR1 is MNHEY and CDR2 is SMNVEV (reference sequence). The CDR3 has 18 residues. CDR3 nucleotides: TGTGCCAGCAGTTTTCTCCGGACTAGCGGGGTGAACACCGGGGAGCTGTTTTTC. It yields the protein CASSFLRTSGVNTGELFF.

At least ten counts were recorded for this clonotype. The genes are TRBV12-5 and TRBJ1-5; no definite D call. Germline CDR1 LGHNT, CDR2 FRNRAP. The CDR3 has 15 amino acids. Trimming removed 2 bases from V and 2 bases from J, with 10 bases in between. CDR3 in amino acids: CASGLRGSGNQPQHF. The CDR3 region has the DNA TGTGCTAGTGGTTTGCGAGGGTCGGGCAATCAGCCCCAGCATTTT.

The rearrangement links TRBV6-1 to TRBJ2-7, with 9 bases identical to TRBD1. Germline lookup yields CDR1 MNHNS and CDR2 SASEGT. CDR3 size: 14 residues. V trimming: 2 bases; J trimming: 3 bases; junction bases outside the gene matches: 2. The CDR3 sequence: CASSEPTGGYEQYF. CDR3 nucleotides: TGTGCCAGCAGTGAACCGACAGGGGGCTACGAGCAGTACTTC.

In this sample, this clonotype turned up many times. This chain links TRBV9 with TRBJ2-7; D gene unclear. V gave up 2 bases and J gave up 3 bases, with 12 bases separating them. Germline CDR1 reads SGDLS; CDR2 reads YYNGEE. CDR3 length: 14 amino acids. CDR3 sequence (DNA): TGTGCCAGCAGCGTTAAAGATAACAGCTACGAGCAGTACTTC. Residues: CASSVKDNSYEQYF.

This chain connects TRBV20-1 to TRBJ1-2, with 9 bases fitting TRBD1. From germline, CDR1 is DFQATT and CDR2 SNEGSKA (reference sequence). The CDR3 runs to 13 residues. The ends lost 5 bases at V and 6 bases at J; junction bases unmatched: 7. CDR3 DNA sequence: TGCAGTGCTCTCCGGGACAGGGCTGATGGCTACACCTTC. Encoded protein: CSALRDRADGYTF.

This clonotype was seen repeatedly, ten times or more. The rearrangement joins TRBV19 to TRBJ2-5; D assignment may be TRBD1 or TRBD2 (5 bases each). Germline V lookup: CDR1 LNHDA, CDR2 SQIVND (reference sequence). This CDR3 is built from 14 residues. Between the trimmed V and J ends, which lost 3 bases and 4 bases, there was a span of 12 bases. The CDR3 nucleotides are TGTGCCAGTAGTATTCGTCCAGGGAGAGAGACCCAGTACTTC. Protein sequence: CASSIRPGRETQYF.

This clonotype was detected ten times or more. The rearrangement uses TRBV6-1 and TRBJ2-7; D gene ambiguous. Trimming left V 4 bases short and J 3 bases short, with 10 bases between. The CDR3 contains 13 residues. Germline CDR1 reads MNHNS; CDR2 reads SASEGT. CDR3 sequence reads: CASSVEMNYEQYF. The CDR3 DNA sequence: TGTGCCAGCAGTGTGGAAATGAACTACGAGCAGTACTTC.

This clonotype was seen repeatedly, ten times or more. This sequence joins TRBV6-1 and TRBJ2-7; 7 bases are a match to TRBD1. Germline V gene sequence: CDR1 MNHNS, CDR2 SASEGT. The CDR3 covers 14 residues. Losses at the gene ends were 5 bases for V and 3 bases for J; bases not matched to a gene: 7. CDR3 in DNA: TGTGCCAGCAGTCCCGGACAGGTGGGCTACGAGCAGTACTTC. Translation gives CASSPGQVGYEQYF.

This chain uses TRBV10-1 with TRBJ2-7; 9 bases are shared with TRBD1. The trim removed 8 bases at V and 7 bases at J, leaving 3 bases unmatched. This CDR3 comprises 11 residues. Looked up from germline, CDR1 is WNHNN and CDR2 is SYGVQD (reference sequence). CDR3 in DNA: TGCGCCAGCGGGACAGGGAGGGAGCAGTACTTC. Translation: CASGTGREQYF.